This T cell receptor (beta chain) was captured in a study of T cell responses to AZD1222 COVID-19 vaccine. This clone was observed a single time. No antigen is known for it. V trimming: 4 bases; J trimming: 6 bases; junction bases outside the gene matches: 6. CDR1 and CDR2 from the germline V gene are SGHTA and FQGTGA. The CDR3 covers 14 residues. This table comes from immunoSEQ multiplex PCR, and its TCRdb copy is limited to in-frame clones, with some not included. The data contain around 100,000 clones, about 90% of them seen just once; the ten biggest clones take up approximately 15%. Whole-study results and caveats: Increased Spike-specific TCR breadth and depth were observed after two AZD1222 doses.

The clonotype comes from an adult in good health. Sequencing was performed on peripheral blood, taken on day 0 of AZD1222 vaccination. The gene calls are TRBV7-3 and TRBJ2-1; TRBD2 aligns across 7 bases. The DNA of the CDR3 is TGTGCCAGCAGCTCCCCCGGGGGGAGCAATGAGCAGTTCTTC. It codes for CASSSPGGSNEQFF.